The 31 T cell receptor beta chains listed next were all sequenced from one sample in a study of cytomegalovirus exposure and HLA in healthy donors. PCR was performed using 60 Vbeta and 13 Jbeta primers. Only in-frame clones appear in the TCRdb table, and some are missing; sequencing was by immunoSEQ multiplex PCR. The sample holds 190,000 or so clones, 82% seen once. Material for sequencing was PBMCs. These receptors all come from a boy aged 2 to 10 in good health and CMV-seronegative.

This chain joins TRBV7-3 and TRBJ1-1, with a possible D match to TRBD1 (5 bases). The CDR3 totals 15 residues. The V gene's germline CDR1 is SGHTA and CDR2 FQGTGA. The V and J ends lost 2 bases and 3 bases respectively, with 13 bases between them. The CDR3, as DNA: TGTGCCAGCAGCTTACGGGGGATTTCGGACACTGAAGCTTTCTTT. It codes for CASSLRGISDTEAFF.

The genes are TRBV18 and TRBJ1-2; TRBD1 is a possible D gene (5 bases). The CDR3 spans 13 residues. CDR1 is KGHSH and CDR2 is LQKENI in the germline V gene. The germline V and J ends were trimmed by 3 bases and 7 bases, with 12 bases remaining between them. The CDR3 DNA is TGTGCCAGCTCACCTTACCCCAGGGTTGGCTACACCTTC. Its translation is CASSPYPRVGYTF.

The V call is TRBV19, the J call TRBJ1-1, with 9 bases aligning to TRBD1. J lost 1 base, V lost 6 bases, and 0 bases had no gene match. CDR1 and CDR2 from the germline V gene are LNHDA and SQIVND (reference sequence). The CDR3 is made up of 13 amino acids. CDR3: CASRDRGNTEAFF. The CDR3 DNA reads TGTGCCAGTAGGGACAGGGGGAACACTGAAGCTTTCTTT. Combining the CDR3 with reference TRBV19 and TRBJ1-1 gives the whole variable domain DGGITQSPKYLFRKEGQNVTLSCEQNLNHDAMYWYRQDPGQGLRLIYYSQIVNDFQKGDIAEGYSVSREKKESFPLTVTSAQKNPTAFYLCASRDRGNTEAFFGQGTRLTVV.

V and J are TRBV4-2 and TRBJ1-2; D gene unclear. The germline V gene encodes CDR1 LGHNA and CDR2 YNFKEQ. V lost 2 bases and J lost 5, with 9 bases in between. The CDR3 spans 13 residues. CDR3 protein: CASSQTAGYGYTF. CDR3 in DNA: TGTGCCAGCAGCCAAACGGCAGGTTATGGCTACACCTTC.

The chain is built from TRBV27 and TRBJ1-2, with 7 bases that match TRBD1. The CDR3 consists of 14 residues. After removal of 6 bases from V and 2 bases from J, the junction contained 6 bases not matched to a gene. CDR1 is MNHEY and CDR2 is SMNVEV in the germline V gene (reference sequence). In DNA form, the CDR3 reads TGTGCCAGCAGACCCACGGGACAGAACTATGGCTACACCTTC. This sequence encodes CASRPTGQNYGYTF.

This clone was observed a single time. The chain uses TRBV7-6 and TRBJ2-5; 7 nucleotides line up with TRBD2. The CDR3 runs to 14 residues. Trimming cost V 5 bases and J 7 bases; bases outside gene matches: 10. The germline CDR1 and CDR2 sequences are SGHVS and FNYEAQ. DNA for the CDR3: TGTGCCAGCAGCCCACGGACTAGTCAGGGGACCCAGTACTTC. This codes for CASSPRTSQGTQYF.

This clone was counted a single time. The gene calls are TRBV7-2 and TRBJ2-7; 7 nucleotides align to TRBD1. Germline V lookup: CDR1 SGHTA, CDR2 FQGNSA. This CDR3 has 14 amino acids. V shed 5 bases and J 7 bases; nucleotides not matched to a gene: 11. The chain's CDR3 is CASSAPPGTDEQYF. CDR3 sequence (DNA): TGTGCCAGCAGCGCGCCCCCAGGGACAGATGAGCAGTACTTC.

This clone was seen just once. V and J are TRBV7-9 and TRBJ2-1; 7 nucleotides align to TRBD1. Unmatched junction bases numbered 11, after V lost 7 bases and J lost 5 bases. Germline V gene sequence: CDR1 SEHNR, CDR2 FQNEAQ (reference sequence). The CDR3 covers 15 residues. The CDR3 spells CASTLLRDSNNEQFF. For the CDR3, the DNA is TGTGCCAGCACCCTACTACGGGACAGCAACAATGAGCAGTTCTTC. The whole variable domain, filled in from reference TRBV7-9 and TRBJ2-1, reads DTGVSQNPRHKITKRGQNVTFRCDPISEHNRLYWYRQTLGQGPEFLTYFQNEAQLEKSRLLSDRFSAERPKGSFSTLEIQRTEQGDSAMYLCASTLLRDSNNEQFFGPGTRLTVL.

The chain uses TRBV4-1 and TRBJ2-3; 7 nucleotides line up with TRBD2. V lost 2 bases and J lost 6; bases outside the gene matches: 2. Germline V gives CDR1 MGHRA, CDR2 YSYEKL. The CDR3 is made up of 13 amino acids. CDR3 residues: CASSQPGGDTQYF. CDR3 nucleotide sequence: TGCGCCAGCAGCCAACCCGGGGGGGATACGCAGTATTTT.

The chain carries TRBV28 and TRBJ1-2, with D perhaps matching TRBD1 (6 bases). Germline V gene sequence: CDR1 MDHEN, CDR2 SYDVKM. This CDR3 contains 12 residues. The V end was cut by 8 bases, the J end by 7 bases, with 14 bases between. CDR3 loop: CASWQGHLGYTF. Here the CDR3 DNA reads TGTGCCAGCTGGCAGGGACATCTTGGCTACACCTTC.

CDR3 sequence (DNA): TGTGCCATCAGTTTTAGTGGACTAGGTAGCGAGACCCAGTACTTC. This gives the protein CAISFSGLGSETQYF. V is TRBV10-3 and J is TRBJ2-5; TRBD2 agrees at 7 bases. J lost 5 bases, V lost 5 bases, and 11 bases had no gene match. The CDR3 contains 15 residues. Germline V CDR1 and CDR2: ENHRY, SYGVKD.

The J gene is TRBJ1-2, the V gene TRBV18, with D uncertain. V gave up 3 bases and J gave up 6 bases, with 11 bases separating them. The CDR3 loop spans 13 amino acids. The germline gives CDR1 KGHSH, CDR2 LQKENI. The CDR3 loop reads CASSPGRRDGYTF. The CDR3 DNA reads as TGTGCCAGCTCACCGGGTAGGAGAGATGGCTACACCTTC.

The genes are TRBV7-3 and TRBJ1-5; no clear D. Trimming stripped 1 base from V and 4 bases from J, with 11 bases between. The germline gives CDR1 SGHTA, CDR2 FQGTGA. The CDR3 has 15 residues. CDR3 nucleotide sequence: TGTGCCAGCAGCTTAAGCGGGGTACGGAATCAGCCCCAGCATTTT. Protein sequence: CASSLSGVRNQPQHF.

V gene TRBV15 combines with J gene TRBJ2-3; perhaps TRBD1 as D (7 bases). Trimming removed 0 bases at V and 6 bases at J, with 19 bases between. The CDR3 extends over 17 amino acids. Germline loops: CDR1 LNHNV, CDR2 YYDKDF (reference sequence). CDR3 bases: TGTGCCACCAGCAGAGATCCTCCAGGGGGGATTGGGGATACGCAGTATTTT. Residues: CATSRDPPGGIGDTQYF.

The rearrangement uses TRBV27 and TRBJ2-7; 10 bases are shared with TRBD2. The trim removed 6 bases at V and 3 bases at J, leaving 17 bases unmatched. In germline, CDR1 is MNHEY, CDR2 SMNVEV (reference sequence). The CDR3 spans 18 residues. This CDR3 is CASSPQGIAGGPLYEQYF. The CDR3 DNA reads as TGTGCCAGCAGCCCTCAAGGAATAGCGGGGGGCCCCCTCTACGAGCAGTACTTC.

The chain employs TRBV6-6 and TRBJ1-2, with unresolved D. V was cut by 1 base and J by 7 bases, with 10 bases left in between. Germline V gene sequence: CDR1 MNHNY, CDR2 SVGAGI (reference sequence). The CDR3 runs to 13 residues. This CDR3 is CASSYYQASGYTF. The CDR3 DNA sequence: TGTGCCAGCAGTTACTACCAGGCAAGTGGCTACACCTTC.

The chain carries TRBV4-3 and TRBJ1-4; unclear D gene. The ends were cut back, 0 bases at V and 8 bases at J, with 13 bases in the middle. Germline CDR1 is LGHNA and CDR2 is YSLEER. This CDR3 is built from 15 residues. The CDR3 coding sequence is TGCGCCAGCAGCCAAGATAGAACTTTCCGGGAAAAACTGTTTTTT. Translated, it gives CASSQDRTFREKLFF.

The genes are TRBV4-3 and TRBJ2-5; maybe TRBD2 (6 bases). The CDR3 has 14 amino acids. The germline V gene encodes CDR1 LGHNA and CDR2 YSLEER. Trimming removed 2 bases at V and 2 bases at J, with 9 bases between. CDR3 in amino acids: CASSQLASQETQYF. The CDR3 DNA reads TGCGCCAGCAGCCAACTAGCGAGTCAAGAGACCCAGTACTTC.

The chain combines TRBV5-4 with TRBJ2-4, with a weak D call TRBD2 (6 bases). This CDR3 spans 15 amino acids. V gave up 3 bases and J gave up 5 bases, with 15 bases separating them. Germline CDR1 reads SGHNT; CDR2 reads YYREEE (reference sequence). Here the CDR3 reads CASSSQPGLENIQYF. CDR3 coding DNA: TGTGCCAGCAGCTCGCAGCCGGGACTGGAAAACATTCAGTACTTC.

Only a few counts were recorded for this clone. The chain employs TRBV7-2 and TRBJ2-5; possible D gene TRBD1, 6 bases. The V gene's germline CDR1 is SGHTA and CDR2 FQGNSA. With 11 bases removed from V and 2 bases from J, the gap between germline ends came to 18 bases. The length of the CDR3 is 14 residues. For the CDR3, the DNA is TGTGCCTCTGAAGAAGGGACACCTCAAGAGACCCAGTACTTC. It encodes CASEEGTPQETQYF.

CDR3 bases: TGTGCCAGCAGCCTAACAATTGGAGGGACAGGGAGCAATCAGCCCCAGCATTTT. Translating gives CASSLTIGGTGSNQPQHF. The chain employs TRBV7-9 and TRBJ1-5, with 9 nucleotides matching TRBD1. The germline CDR1 and CDR2 sequences are SEHNR and FQNEAQ (reference sequence). V gave up 5 bases and J gave up 1 base; unmatched junction bases: 12. The CDR3 sequence is 18 residues long.

The V and J genes are TRBV5-5 and TRBJ2-3; a possible D gene is TRBD1 (5 bases). The CDR3 spans 16 residues. The V and J ends lost 1 base and 5 bases respectively, with 17 bases between them. The germline V gene has CDR1 SGHKS and CDR2 YYEKEE (reference sequence). The CDR3 loop reads CASSLQGPMVGDTQYF. The DNA of the CDR3 is TGTGCCAGCAGCTTGCAGGGTCCCATGGTAGGAGATACGCAGTATTTT.

This rearrangement joins TRBV19 to TRBJ2-7; D possibly corresponds to TRBD2 (5 bases). Germline V CDR1 and CDR2: LNHDA, SQIVND (reference sequence). Trimming took off 3 bases at V and 5 bases at J, with 11 bases between the two ends. This CDR3 region has 13 residues. The CDR3 is CASSISGRNEQYF. CDR3 coding DNA: TGTGCCAGTAGTATCTCGGGAAGGAACGAGCAGTACTTC. Together with reference TRBV19 and TRBJ2-7, the CDR3 gives the full variable domain: DGGITQSPKYLFRKEGQNVTLSCEQNLNHDAMYWYRQDPGQGLRLIYYSQIVNDFQKGDIAEGYSVSREKKESFPLTVTSAQKNPTAFYLCASSISGRNEQYFGPGTRLTVT.

The V call is TRBV12-5, the J call TRBJ1-5, with D tentatively TRBD1 (5 bases). The CDR3 totals 16 residues. V was pared by 6 bases and J by 3 bases, with 18 bases between. Germline CDR1 reads LGHNT; CDR2 reads FRNRAP. DNA of the CDR3: TGTGCTAGTGGGGGGTGGAGCGGGGGTCCCAATCAGCCCCAGCATTTT. This codes for CASGGWSGGPNQPQHF.

The genes are TRBV18 and TRBJ2-1; the match to TRBD2 covers 9 bases. This CDR3 region has 16 residues. CDR1 KGHSH and CDR2 LQKENI come from the germline V gene. V dropped 3 bases and J dropped 7; count of bases not matched to a gene: 10. The CDR3 DNA is TGTGCCAGCTCACCGGCGGTTCTAGCGGGGATGAATGAGCAGTTCTTC. Its protein product is CASSPAVLAGMNEQFF.

V gene TRBV6-4 combines with J gene TRBJ2-7, with TRBD1 matching over 9 bases. This CDR3 is built from 17 residues. Germline CDR1 is MRHNA and CDR2 is SNTAGT. V dropped 2 bases and J dropped 0; count of bases not matched to a gene: 8. For the CDR3, the DNA is TGTGCCAGCAGTGACATACTCGGGGACAGGGTCTCCTACGAGCAGTACTTC. This sequence encodes CASSDILGDRVSYEQYF.

The J gene is TRBJ1-2, the V gene TRBV29-1; D call uncertain. The CDR3 sequence is 14 residues long. CDR1 and CDR2 from the germline V gene are SQVTM and ANQGSEA. V dropped 3 bases and J dropped 8 bases, with 19 bases sitting between them. This CDR3 is CSVEGPSHEGGYTF. The CDR3 bases are TGCAGCGTTGAGGGTCCGTCACACGAGGGAGGCTACACCTTC. Together with reference TRBV29-1 and TRBJ1-2, the CDR3 gives the full variable domain: SAVISQKPSRDICQRGTSLTIQCQVDSQVTMMFWYRQQPGQSLTLIATANQGSEATYESGFVIDKFPISRPNLTFSTLTVSNMSPEDSSIYLCSVEGPSHEGGYTFGSGTRLTVV.

The gene calls are TRBV2 and TRBJ1-2; D is unclear. Trimming removed 7 bases from V and 8 bases from J, with 14 bases in between. CDR1 and CDR2 from the germline V gene are SNHLY and FYNNEI. The CDR3 contains 12 residues. DNA of the CDR3: TGTGCCAGCAAGGGAGGAGCCTCGGGCTACACCTTC. As protein: CASKGGASGYTF.

The genes are TRBV11-2 and TRBJ2-7; TRBD2 matches 13 bases. Looked up from germline, CDR1 is SGHAT and CDR2 is FQNNGV. V was clipped by 3 bases and J by 7 bases; unmatched bases: 6. The CDR3 loop spans 15 amino acids. The CDR3: CASSFPGLAGSEQYF. The CDR3 DNA sequence: TGTGCCAGCAGCTTCCCGGGACTAGCGGGGTCAGAGCAGTACTTC.

The rearrangement uses TRBV6-4 and TRBJ1-4, with unresolved D. CDR3 length: 14 amino acids. V shed 3 bases and J shed 1 base, with 6 bases lying between them. From germline, CDR1 is MRHNA and CDR2 SNTAGT. CDR3 sequence reads: CASSEGETNEKLFF. CDR3 bases: TGTGCCAGCAGTGAGGGCGAAACTAATGAAAAACTGTTTTTT.

The rearrangement links TRBV7-8 to TRBJ2-5; a weak D match, TRBD1 (6 bases). The V end lost 1 base, the J end lost 4 bases, and 16 bases lay between the germline ends. The CDR3 runs 16 residues. Germline lookup yields CDR1 SGHVS and CDR2 FQNEAQ. The CDR3 protein is CASSLGGWQGRETQYF. CDR3 bases: TGTGCCAGCAGCTTAGGGGGGTGGCAGGGGAGAGAGACCCAGTACTTC.